This T cell receptor beta chain came from a study of cytomegalovirus exposure and HLA in healthy donors. Broader study findings: As was reported, the classifier diagnosed cytomegalovirus status with high specificity and sensitivity.

Regarding this clone: The antigen remains undetermined. A junction end diverges from the germline sequence, so it may reflect a read error.

PCR amplification relied on 60 Vbeta primers (plus 13 Jbeta primers). Sequencing used immunoSEQ multiplex PCR; TCRdb keeps in-frame clones, though not all of them. The data show approximately 76,000 clones, 63% seen once. The CDR3 loop spans 16 amino acids. The germline CDR1 and CDR2 sequences are SSHAT and FNYEAQ (reference sequence). The chain joins TRBV7-7 to TRBJ2-2, with 12 bases that match TRBD2. Sequencing input: PBMCs. The sequence came from a young man in good health and CMV-seropositive. CDR3 sequence: CASSLAGGPKTGELFF. The CDR3 nucleotides are TGTGCCAGCAGCCTAGCGGGGGGGCCAAAAACCGGGGAGCTGTTTTTT.